This TCR beta chain was recorded in a study of T cell changes during pregnancy in multiple sclerosis. TCRdb's table, derived via immunoSEQ multiplex PCR, lists solely in-frame clones and lacks some. The data contain 70,000 to 90,000 clones, about nine tenths of them singletons. This CDR3 is 15 amino acids long. The germline gives CDR1 MNHEY, CDR2 SVGAGI. V was clipped by 7 bases and J by 13 bases; unmatched bases: 17. The specimen was PBMCs, collected in the first trimester of pregnancy. This chain connects TRBV6-5 to TRBJ2-1; 9 bases are a match to TRBD1. This receptor was obtained from a female donor in good health, serving as a control in a pregnancy study. Some clones in this sample may be carry-over from other donors' samples. In DNA, the CDR3 is TGTGCCAGCACCCTTCTCGCCCCTGGGACAGGGAAACAGTTCTTC. Its translation: CASTLLAPGTGKQFF.